The 18 T cell receptor beta chains below were found in one sample sequenced in a study of cytomegalovirus exposure and HLA in healthy donors. Researchers ran the PCR with 60 Vbeta and 13 Jbeta primers. The data were produced by immunoSEQ multiplex PCR, yet TCRdb's version contains in-frame clones alone and is incomplete. The table records some 120,000 clones, around 75% of them present only once. Sample: PBMCs. The receptors were sampled from a young man in good health and CMV-seronegative.

V and J are TRBV30 and TRBJ1-1; 7 bases map to TRBD1. Germline loops: CDR1 GTSNPN, CDR2 SVGIG (reference sequence). V trimming: 8 bases; J trimming: 6 bases; junction bases outside the gene matches: 12. The CDR3 is made up of 13 amino acids. CDR3 sequence (DNA): TGTGCCGGAACAGCAGGGACAGCTCCTGAAGCTTTCTTT. Translated, it gives CAGTAGTAPEAFF.

The chain joins TRBV19 to TRBJ2-2, with 7 bases aligning to TRBD2. The CDR3 extends over 21 amino acids. Trimming took 5 bases from V and 0 from J; bases not matched to a gene: 21. The germline V gene has CDR1 LNHDA and CDR2 SQIVND (reference sequence). The CDR3 is CASSLPRRAGVTRSNTGELFF. The DNA of the CDR3 is TGTGCCAGTAGTTTACCGAGGCGGGCGGGAGTTACCCGTTCGAACACCGGGGAGCTGTTTTTT.

The sample holds one count of this clone. V is TRBV28 and J is TRBJ1-5, with D possibly being TRBD1 (6 bases). The V end lost 4 bases, the J end lost 4 bases, and 17 bases lay between the germline ends. The CDR3 length is 16 residues. Germline CDR1 reads MDHEN; CDR2 reads SYDVKM. The CDR3 loop reads CASSSVPVQGNQPQHF. CDR3 coding DNA: TGTGCCAGCAGTTCGGTCCCGGTCCAGGGGAATCAGCCCCAGCATTTT.

This chain joins TRBV6-1 and TRBJ2-3; the match to TRBD2 covers 12 bases. This CDR3 has 17 amino acids. CDR1 MNHNS and CDR2 SASEGT come from the germline V gene. Trimming took 0 bases from V and 2 from J; bases not matched to a gene: 3. For the CDR3, the DNA is TGTGCCAGCAGTGAAGCGACTAGCGGGGGACTCACAGATACGCAGTATTTT. This gives the protein CASSEATSGGLTDTQYF.

The V call is TRBV5-6, the J call TRBJ2-7; TRBD2 might be the D (6 bases). V lost 2 bases and J 6 bases, leaving 12 bases between the germline ends. CDR1 SGHDT and CDR2 YYEEEE come from the germline V gene. This CDR3 contains 13 residues. This chain's CDR3 is CASSFSRESEQYF. CDR3 bases: TGTGCCAGCAGCTTTTCCCGGGAGTCCGAGCAGTACTTC.

The chain uses TRBV5-6 and TRBJ2-7; 8 nucleotides align to TRBD2. CDR1 is SGHDT and CDR2 is YYEEEE in the germline V gene. The CDR3 spans 17 residues. Unmatched junction bases numbered 14, after V lost 4 bases and J lost 2 bases. The CDR3 sequence: CASSPFPGGVSTYEQYF. The CDR3 nucleotides are TGTGCCAGCAGCCCCTTCCCGGGGGGGGTATCGACCTACGAGCAGTACTTC. Combining the CDR3 with reference TRBV5-6 and TRBJ2-7 gives the whole variable domain DAGVTQSPTHLIKTRGQQVTLRCSPKSGHDTVSWYQQALGQGPQFIFQYYEEEERQRGNFPDRFSGHQFPNYSSELNVNALLLGDSALYLCASSPFPGGVSTYEQYFGPGTRLTVT.

The rearrangement joins TRBV6-1 to TRBJ1-4, with a weak D call TRBD1 (6 bases). Trimming removed 5 bases at V and 4 bases at J, with 11 bases between. CDR3 length equals 14 residues. Per germline, CDR1 MNHNS and CDR2 SASEGT. CDR3 sequence: CASSQDRINEKLFF. Here the CDR3 DNA reads TGTGCCAGCAGTCAGGACAGAATTAATGAAAAACTGTTTTTT.

This clone was picked up a small number of times. The chain joins TRBV18 to TRBJ1-1; D gene unclear. CDR1 is KGHSH, CDR2 LQKENI, per germline. Trimming removed 6 bases at V and 2 bases at J, with 10 bases between. The CDR3 has 13 amino acids. This chain's CDR3 is CASSQDRNTEAFF. The CDR3 DNA reads as TGTGCCAGCTCCCAGGATCGTAACACTGAAGCTTTCTTT.

This clone was counted a few times. This chain links TRBV7-3 with TRBJ2-5; 7 bases are a match to TRBD2. The trim removed 8 bases at V and 1 base at J, leaving 7 bases unmatched. Germline V gives CDR1 SGHTA, CDR2 FQGTGA. This CDR3 has 14 residues. CDR3 amino acids: CASSGGGSQETQYF. Here the CDR3 DNA reads TGTGCCAGCTCGGGAGGCGGGAGCCAAGAGACCCAGTACTTC. Using reference TRBV7-3 and TRBJ2-5 for the parts outside the CDR3, the full variable domain is GAGVSQTPSNKVTEKGKYVELRCDPISGHTALYWYRQSLGQGPEFLIYFQGTGAADDSGLPNDRFFAVRPEGSVSTLKIQRTERGDSAVYLCASSGGGSQETQYFGPGTRLLVL.

This clone occurred a few times. The chain uses TRBV4-2 and TRBJ1-4; D is undetermined. Trimming left V 2 bases short and J 2 bases short, with 9 bases between. This CDR3 contains 15 residues. Germline V lookup: CDR1 LGHNA, CDR2 YNFKEQ. The CDR3 loop is CASSQSGLTNEKLFF. The CDR3 nucleotides read TGTGCCAGCAGCCAATCGGGTCTGACTAATGAAAAACTGTTTTTT.

This chain connects TRBV30 to TRBJ2-6; possibly TRBD1 for D (5 bases). V was cut by 1 base and J by 4 bases, with 11 bases left in between. Germline V gives CDR1 GTSNPN, CDR2 SVGIG (reference sequence). The CDR3 loop spans 15 amino acids. CDR3 residues: CAWSATASGANVLTF. CDR3 bases: TGTGCCTGGAGTGCGACAGCCTCCGGGGCCAACGTCCTGACTTTC. Full variable domain (outside the CDR3, taken from reference TRBV30 and TRBJ2-6): SQTIHQWPATLVQPVGSPLSLECTVEGTSNPNLYWYRQAAGRGLQLLFYSVGIGQISSEVPQNLSASRPQDRQFILSSKKLLLSDSGFYLCAWSATASGANVLTFGAGSRLTVL.

This clone has just a few counts. The V gene is TRBV5-1, the J gene TRBJ2-1; TRBD2 aligns across 10 bases. With V trimmed by 2 bases and J by 4 bases, 6 bases remained unmatched. Germline CDR1 and CDR2: SGHRS and YFSETQ. The CDR3 is 16 amino acids. CDR3 sequence: CASSLSTSGFYNEQFF. The CDR3 DNA reads TGCGCCAGCAGCTTATCGACTAGCGGGTTTTACAATGAGCAGTTCTTC.

This chain connects TRBV4-2 to TRBJ1-2; 7 nucleotides align to TRBD1. This CDR3 is built from 17 residues. Looked up from germline, CDR1 is LGHNA and CDR2 is YNFKEQ. V was pared by 2 bases and J by 3 bases, with 12 bases of the junction left unmatched. CDR3 amino acids: CASSQHPLEGADYGYTF. The CDR3 DNA sequence: TGTGCCAGCAGCCAACATCCCCTAGAGGGGGCTGACTATGGCTACACCTTC.

The chain is built from TRBV4-1 and TRBJ2-3; the D gene is possibly TRBD2 (6 bases). The CDR3 spans 15 residues. The germline V gene has CDR1 MGHRA and CDR2 YSYEKL. V lost 0 bases, J lost 5 bases, and 12 bases lay in between. The CDR3 sequence: CASSQDPTSRDTQYF. The CDR3 nucleotides read TGCGCCAGCAGCCAAGATCCCACTAGCCGAGATACGCAGTATTTT.

This chain joins TRBV29-1 and TRBJ2-7; no clear D. V lost 2 bases and J 6 bases, leaving 20 bases between the germline ends. Germline CDR1 and CDR2: SQVTM and ANQGSEA. There are 15 residues in the CDR3. Here the CDR3 reads CSVELTGVMALEQYF. In DNA, the CDR3 is TGCAGCGTTGAACTTACTGGAGTCATGGCACTCGAGCAGTACTTC.

CDR3 nucleotide sequence: TGTGCCAGCAGCCCCCGGAGGGGCGCTGAAGCTTTCTTT. Translation: CASSPRRGAEAFF. This sequence joins TRBV7-2 and TRBJ1-1; tentative D call: TRBD1 (5 bases). The length of the CDR3 is 13 residues. V was clipped by 5 bases and J by 6 bases, with 13 bases between them. Germline V gives CDR1 SGHTA, CDR2 FQGNSA.

The sample holds one count of this clone. This sequence joins TRBV19 and TRBJ2-7; 8 bases align to TRBD2. The germline V gene has CDR1 LNHDA and CDR2 SQIVND (reference sequence). The CDR3 contains 14 residues. V gave up 6 bases and J gave up 2 bases; unmatched junction bases: 6. The CDR3 loop reads CASSGLAGAYEQYF. The CDR3 DNA reads as TGTGCCAGTAGCGGACTAGCCGGAGCCTACGAGCAGTACTTC.

This chain joins TRBV29-1 and TRBJ1-2, with 9 bases lining up with TRBD1. V lost 3 bases to trimming and J lost 2 bases; unmatched junction nucleotides: 7. This CDR3 comprises 15 residues. Germline V CDR1 and CDR2: SQVTM, ANQGSEA. The CDR3 DNA follows: TGCAGCGTTGACCGGGACAGGGAGATCAACTATGGCTACACCTTC. Translation: CSVDRDREINYGYTF.